This passage covers 23 T cell receptor beta chains from one sample sequenced in a study of Ad26.COV2.S vaccination and SARS-CoV-2 variants. As for treatment: some 20 received Ad26.COV2.S at low or high dose, single or two shots; about 5 received placebo; per-sample allocation not given. Material that was analyzed had been drawn on day 63 after the first vaccine or placebo injection. Clones were read by immunoSEQ multiplex PCR, and TCRdb kept only the in-frame ones, dropping some. Found here are about 400,000 clones, roughly four fifths of them singletons; the top ten hold roughly 7.4%. The starting material was peripheral blood, obtained in a trial of Ad26.COV2.S vaccine versus placebo. The receptors come from a person between 18 and 59 years old who received the Ad26.COV2.S COVID-19 vaccine or a placebo.

This clone appeared once. The rearrangement uses TRBV4-1 and TRBJ2-1; 9 nucleotides align to TRBD1. The junction had 8 bases not matched to a gene; V was cut back by 1 base and J by 4 bases. The length of the CDR3 is 17 residues. Germline V gene data show CDR1 as MGHRA and CDR2 as YSYEKL. The DNA of the CDR3 is TGCGCCAGCAGCCAAGTAAGTGGACAGGGGTCTTACAATGAGCAGTTCTTC. This sequence encodes CASSQVSGQGSYNEQFF.

V usage is TRBV11-3 and J usage is TRBJ2-2; D perhaps matches TRBD1 (6 bases). Trimming stripped 9 bases from V and 5 bases from J, with 13 bases between. In germline, CDR1 is SGHNT, CDR2 YENEEA. The CDR3 is made up of 13 amino acids. CDR3 nucleotide sequence: TGTGCCAGTAAGAAAACAGGGACCGGGGAGCTGTTTTTT. Translating gives CASKKTGTGELFF. Filled out from reference TRBV11-3 and TRBJ2-2, the complete variable domain reads EAGVVQSPRYKIIEKKQPVAFWCNPISGHNTLYWYLQNLGQGPELLIRYENEEAVDDSQLPKDRFSAERLKGVDSTLKIQPAELGDSAVYLCASKKTGTGELFFGEGSRLTVL.

The chain joins TRBV5-5 to TRBJ2-7, with 12 bases fitting TRBD1. Germline CDR1 and CDR2: SGHKS and YYEKEE (reference sequence). V was pared by 4 bases and J by 4 bases, with 6 bases of the junction left unmatched. The CDR3 is made up of 15 amino acids. The CDR3 loop reads CASSGGTGGQYEQYF. CDR3 nucleotide sequence: TGTGCCAGCAGCGGCGGGACAGGGGGCCAATACGAGCAGTACTTC.

This chain connects TRBV6-5 to TRBJ2-1; the D gene could be TRBD1 or TRBD2 (5 bases each). This CDR3 is built from 15 residues. Germline-derived CDR1 and CDR2 are MNHEY and SVGAGI. The germline V and J ends were trimmed by 4 bases and 5 bases, with 15 bases remaining between them. CDR3 loop: CASSLGLGAHNEQFF. The CDR3 coding sequence is TGTGCCAGCAGTTTAGGCCTCGGGGCCCACAATGAGCAGTTCTTC.

V is TRBV4-3 and J is TRBJ1-2; no clear D. The V gene's germline CDR1 is LGHNA and CDR2 YSLEER. V lost 0 bases, J lost 6 bases, and 17 bases lay in between. This CDR3 comprises 16 residues. CDR3 protein: CASSQESITGWNGYTF. In DNA form, the CDR3 reads TGCGCCAGCAGCCAAGAGAGTATAACTGGCTGGAATGGCTACACCTTC.

This clone was seen a single time. The rearrangement joins TRBV4-2 to TRBJ2-2, with 7 nucleotides matching TRBD2. CDR3 size: 16 residues. Germline-derived CDR1 and CDR2 are LGHNA and YNFKEQ. J lost 7 bases, V lost 0 bases, and 8 bases had no gene match. The CDR3 loop is CASSQDDAGADGELFF. CDR3 nucleotides: TGTGCCAGCAGCCAAGATGACGCGGGAGCTGACGGGGAGCTGTTTTTT.

The sample holds a few counts of this clone. This rearrangement joins TRBV2 to TRBJ2-1, with 8 bases matching TRBD2. The CDR3 is made up of 13 amino acids. Germline loops: CDR1 SNHLY, CDR2 FYNNEI. Trimming removed 6 bases from V and 7 bases from J; junction bases left unmatched: 5. CDR3 sequence: CASSGGAGNEQFF. The CDR3 DNA follows: TGTGCCAGCAGCGGGGGGGCGGGTAATGAGCAGTTCTTC.

The V gene is TRBV5-1, the J gene TRBJ1-1; possibly TRBD1 for D (5 bases). This CDR3 is built from 14 residues. V shed 4 bases and J shed 2 bases, with 12 bases lying between them. Germline assignment: CDR1 SGHRS and CDR2 YFSETQ. The CDR3 nucleotides are TGCGCCAGCAGCCGCGGAGGGGTCAACACTGAAGCTTTCTTT. This gives the protein CASSRGGVNTEAFF.

J is TRBJ1-4 and V is TRBV6-2 or TRBV6-3, with a tentative D call TRBD1 (5 bases). V lost 0 bases and J lost 7, with 15 bases in between. CDR3 size: 16 residues. CDR1 MNHEY and CDR2 SVGEGT come from the germline V gene. The CDR3 loop is CASSYSLGARSEKLFF. The CDR3 DNA reads as TGTGCCAGCAGTTACTCGCTCGGGGCGCGGAGTGAAAAACTGTTTTTT.

This chain links TRBV5-5 with TRBJ2-2, with D perhaps assigned TRBD1 or TRBD2 (5 bases each). Looked up from germline, CDR1 is SGHKS and CDR2 is YYEKEE (reference sequence). The CDR3 is 16 residues long. The V end was cut by 1 base, the J end by 3 bases, with 13 bases between. The CDR3 sequence is CASSLRGRTDTGELFF. The CDR3 DNA reads as TGTGCCAGCAGCTTGCGGGGCCGGACGGACACCGGGGAGCTGTTTTTT.

V gene TRBV2 combines with J gene TRBJ2-7; a weak D match, TRBD1 (6 bases). Per the germline V gene, CDR1 is SNHLY and CDR2 is FYNNEI. The CDR3 sequence is 12 residues long. V lost 6 bases, J lost 2 bases, and 8 bases lay in between. The CDR3 sequence: CASSPGAYEQYF. The CDR3 bases are TGTGCCAGCAGCCCAGGGGCCTACGAGCAGTACTTC.

The V gene is TRBV10-1, the J gene TRBJ2-2, with D maybe TRBD2 (5 bases). Per germline, CDR1 WNHNN and CDR2 SYGVQD (reference sequence). Trimming shortened V by 5 bases and J by 6 bases, and 7 bases separated the two germline ends. The CDR3 extends over 12 amino acids. CDR3 amino acids: CASSIASGELFF. As DNA, the CDR3 is TGCGCCAGCAGTATAGCGTCCGGGGAGCTGTTTTTT.

This clone has just a few counts. The J gene is TRBJ1-1, the V gene TRBV2; D uncertain. The CDR3 has 13 amino acids. Trimming removed 3 bases at V and 1 base at J, with 6 bases between. CDR1 is SNHLY, CDR2 FYNNEI, per germline. CDR3 region: CASSDNTNTEAFF. The DNA of the CDR3 is TGTGCCAGCAGTGATAACACGAACACTGAAGCTTTCTTT.

This clone was counted a single time. The chain has TRBV12-3 or TRBV12-4 and TRBJ1-4; D is uncertain. V dropped 3 bases and J dropped 8 bases, with 7 bases sitting between them. The CDR3 is 12 residues long. In DNA, the CDR3 is TGTGCCAGCAGTTTCGCGTCCGAAAAACTGTTTTTT. It yields the protein CASSFASEKLFF.

The chain has TRBV5-1 and TRBJ1-1; perhaps TRBD1 as D (6 bases). V shed 1 base and J shed 1 base, with 11 bases lying between them. Germline CDR1 is SGHRS and CDR2 is YFSETQ. This CDR3 is 15 amino acids long. DNA of the CDR3: TGCGCCAGCAGCTTGATTGCGGGACAGAACACTGAAGCTTTCTTT. Its protein product is CASSLIAGQNTEAFF.

The sample holds a few counts of this clone. The chain uses TRBV30 and TRBJ2-7; 9 nucleotides align to TRBD1. J was trimmed by 8 bases and V by 3 bases; bases with no gene match: 11. In germline, CDR1 is GTSNPN, CDR2 SVGIG (reference sequence). This CDR3 contains 14 residues. Written as DNA, the CDR3 is TGTGCCTGGAGGCCGACAGGGGGAACTACGCAGCAGTACTTC. This sequence encodes CAWRPTGGTTQQYF.

In its sample, this clone was seen once. The chain recombines TRBV30 with TRBJ2-5, with 7 bases fitting TRBD2. CDR1 and CDR2 (germline): GTSNPN, SVGIG (reference sequence). This CDR3 is built from 12 residues. V lost 1 base to trimming and J lost 7 bases; unmatched junction nucleotides: 3. This CDR3 reads CAWSASGGTQYF. The CDR3 region has the DNA TGTGCCTGGAGTGCTTCGGGAGGGACCCAGTACTTC.

In this sample, this clone turned up once. This chain uses TRBV5-1 with TRBJ2-1, with TRBD1 matching 8 bases. The length of the CDR3 is 13 residues. With 1 base clipped from V and 7 bases from J, the junction kept 1 base outside the gene matches. In germline, CDR1 is SGHRS, CDR2 YFSETQ. The CDR3 DNA reads as TGCGCCAGCAGCTTGAGACAGGGGAATGAGCAGTTCTTC. It specifies CASSLRQGNEQFF.

This clone showed up just a few times. The rearrangement links TRBV5-4 to TRBJ2-7, with a weak D call TRBD1 (5 bases). The V end lost 0 bases, the J end lost 2 bases, and 15 bases lay between the germline ends. The germline gives CDR1 SGHNT, CDR2 YYREEE (reference sequence). The CDR3 consists of 16 residues. The CDR3 spells CASSLDSLRGTYEQYF. The CDR3 bases are TGTGCCAGCAGCTTGGACAGCCTAAGGGGCACCTACGAGCAGTACTTC.

This sequence joins TRBV19 and TRBJ1-1, with TRBD1 matching over 7 bases. This CDR3 spans 14 amino acids. Losses at the gene ends were 3 bases for V and 7 bases for J; bases not matched to a gene: 8. The germline CDR1 and CDR2 sequences are LNHDA and SQIVND (reference sequence). CDR3 residues: CASSIMTGKDEAFF. CDR3 DNA sequence: TGTGCCAGTAGTATCATGACAGGGAAGGATGAAGCTTTCTTT.

The chain uses TRBV28 and TRBJ1-5; unclear D gene. Deletions cut 7 bases from V and 7 bases from J, with 11 bases between. Looked up from germline, CDR1 is MDHEN and CDR2 is SYDVKM. The CDR3 spans 12 residues. Here the CDR3 reads CASTPTGQPQHF. CDR3 DNA: TGTGCCAGCACCCCGACTGGACAGCCCCAGCATTTT.

CDR3 DNA: TGCGCCAGCGGTTCTATCGGGGAGCTGTTTTTT. This gives the protein CASGSIGELFF. The chain recombines TRBV10-2 with TRBJ2-2; D is unclear. This CDR3 is built from 11 residues. From germline, CDR1 is WSHSY and CDR2 SAAADI. V was shortened by 8 bases and J by 7 bases, with 8 bases between the two germline ends.

The rearrangement uses TRBV6-6 and TRBJ1-3; no clear D. The CDR3 contains 16 residues. The V and J ends lost 2 bases and 3 bases respectively, with 14 bases between them. The germline gives CDR1 MNHNY, CDR2 SVGAGI (reference sequence). The DNA for the CDR3 is TGTGCCAGCAGTTACCTAAAGGAGGGATTTGGAAACACCATATATTTT. The encoded protein is CASSYLKEGFGNTIYF.